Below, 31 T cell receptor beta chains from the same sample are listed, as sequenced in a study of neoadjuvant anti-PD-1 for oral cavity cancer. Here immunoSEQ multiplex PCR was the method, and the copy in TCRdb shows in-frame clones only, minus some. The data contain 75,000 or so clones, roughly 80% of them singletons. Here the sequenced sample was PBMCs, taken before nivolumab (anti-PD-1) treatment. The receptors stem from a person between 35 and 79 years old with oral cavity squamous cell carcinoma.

The CDR3, as DNA: TGCAGCGTTACCCGACAGGATGATTGGACCCAGTACTTC. Amino acids: CSVTRQDDWTQYF. The rearrangement links TRBV29-1 to TRBJ2-5; D may be TRBD1 (6 bases). V was trimmed by 5 bases and J by 7 bases, leaving 17 bases between them. There are 13 residues in the CDR3. Germline V gene data show CDR1 as SQVTM and CDR2 as ANQGSEA. Based on the CDR3 plus reference TRBV29-1 and TRBJ2-5, the full variable domain is SAVISQKPSRDICQRGTSLTIQCQVDSQVTMMFWYRQQPGQSLTLIATANQGSEATYESGFVIDKFPISRPNLTFSTLTVSNMSPEDSSIYLCSVTRQDDWTQYFGPGTRLLVL.

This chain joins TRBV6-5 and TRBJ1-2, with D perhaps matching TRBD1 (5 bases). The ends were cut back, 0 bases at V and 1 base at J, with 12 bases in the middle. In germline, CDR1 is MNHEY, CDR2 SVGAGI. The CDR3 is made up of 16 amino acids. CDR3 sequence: CASSYSTQGVNYGYTF. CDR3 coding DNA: TGTGCCAGCAGTTACTCGACGCAGGGAGTTAACTATGGCTACACCTTC.

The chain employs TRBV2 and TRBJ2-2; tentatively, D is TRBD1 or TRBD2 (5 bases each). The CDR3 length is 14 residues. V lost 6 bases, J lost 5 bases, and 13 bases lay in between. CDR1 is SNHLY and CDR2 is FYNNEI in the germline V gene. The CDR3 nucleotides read TGTGCCAGCAGCCGGGACGCACCTACCGGGGAGCTGTTTTTT. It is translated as CASSRDAPTGELFF.

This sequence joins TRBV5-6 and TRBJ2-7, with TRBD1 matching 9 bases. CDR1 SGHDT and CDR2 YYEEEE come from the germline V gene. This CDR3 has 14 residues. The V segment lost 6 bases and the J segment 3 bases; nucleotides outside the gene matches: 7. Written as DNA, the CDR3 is TGTGCCAGCACCGTATCGGGACAGGGCTACGAGCAGTACTTC. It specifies CASTVSGQGYEQYF.

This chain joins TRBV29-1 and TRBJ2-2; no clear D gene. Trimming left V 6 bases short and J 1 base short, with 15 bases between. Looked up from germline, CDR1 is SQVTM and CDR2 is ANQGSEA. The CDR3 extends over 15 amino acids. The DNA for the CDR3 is TGCAGCGTCCCCGGCGGCACTCTGAACACCGGGGAGCTGTTTTTT. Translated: CSVPGGTLNTGELFF.

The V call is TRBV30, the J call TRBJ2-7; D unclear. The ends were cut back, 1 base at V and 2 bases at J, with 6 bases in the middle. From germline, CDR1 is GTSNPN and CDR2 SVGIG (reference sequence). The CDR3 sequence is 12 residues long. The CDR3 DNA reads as TGTGCCTGGAGTGGTGCGACCTACGAGCAGTACTTC. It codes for CAWSGATYEQYF. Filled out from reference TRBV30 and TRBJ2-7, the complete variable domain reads SQTIHQWPATLVQPVGSPLSLECTVEGTSNPNLYWYRQAAGRGLQLLFYSVGIGQISSEVPQNLSASRPQDRQFILSSKKLLLSDSGFYLCAWSGATYEQYFGPGTRLTVT.

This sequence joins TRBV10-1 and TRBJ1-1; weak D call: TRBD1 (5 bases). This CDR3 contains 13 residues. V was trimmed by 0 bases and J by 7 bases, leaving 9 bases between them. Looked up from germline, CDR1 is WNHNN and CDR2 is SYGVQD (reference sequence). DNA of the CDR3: TGCGCCAGCAGTGAGTCGGGGGTTGGTGAAGCTTTCTTT. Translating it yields CASSESGVGEAFF.

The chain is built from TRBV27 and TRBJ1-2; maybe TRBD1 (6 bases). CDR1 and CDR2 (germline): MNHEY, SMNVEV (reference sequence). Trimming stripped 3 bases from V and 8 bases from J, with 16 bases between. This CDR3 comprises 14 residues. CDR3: CASSLGAPVGGYTF. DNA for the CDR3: TGTGCCAGCAGTTTGGGGGCTCCTGTGGGGGGCTACACCTTC.

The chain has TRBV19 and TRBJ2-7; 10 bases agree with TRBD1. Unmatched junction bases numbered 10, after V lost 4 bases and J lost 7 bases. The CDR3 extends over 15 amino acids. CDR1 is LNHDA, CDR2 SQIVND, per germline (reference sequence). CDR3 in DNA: TGTGCCAGTAGTAGGACCTCCGGGACAGGGGAAGAGCAGTACTTC. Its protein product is CASSRTSGTGEEQYF.

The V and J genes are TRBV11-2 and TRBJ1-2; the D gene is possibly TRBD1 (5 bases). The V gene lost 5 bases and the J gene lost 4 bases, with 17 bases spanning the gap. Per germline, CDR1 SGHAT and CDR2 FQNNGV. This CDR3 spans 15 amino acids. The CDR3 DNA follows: TGTGCCAGCAGCACCCTTAGGGTACAGGTCTATGGCTACACCTTC. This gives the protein CASSTLRVQVYGYTF.

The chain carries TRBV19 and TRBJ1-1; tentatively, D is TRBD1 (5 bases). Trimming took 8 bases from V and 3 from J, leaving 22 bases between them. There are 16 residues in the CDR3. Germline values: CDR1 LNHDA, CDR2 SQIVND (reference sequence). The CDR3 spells CASGGDGGSRYTEAFF. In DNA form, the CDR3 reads TGTGCCAGTGGAGGGGACGGCGGGTCCCGCTACACTGAAGCTTTCTTT.

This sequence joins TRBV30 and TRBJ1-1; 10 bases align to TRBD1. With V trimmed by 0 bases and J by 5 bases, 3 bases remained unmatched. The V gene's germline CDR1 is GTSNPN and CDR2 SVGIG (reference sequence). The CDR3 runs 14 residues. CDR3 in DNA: TGTGCCTGGAGTGTAGGGACAGGGGTTACTGAAGCTTTCTTT. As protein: CAWSVGTGVTEAFF. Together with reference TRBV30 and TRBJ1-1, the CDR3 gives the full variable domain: SQTIHQWPATLVQPVGSPLSLECTVEGTSNPNLYWYRQAAGRGLQLLFYSVGIGQISSEVPQNLSASRPQDRQFILSSKKLLLSDSGFYLCAWSVGTGVTEAFFGQGTRLTVV.

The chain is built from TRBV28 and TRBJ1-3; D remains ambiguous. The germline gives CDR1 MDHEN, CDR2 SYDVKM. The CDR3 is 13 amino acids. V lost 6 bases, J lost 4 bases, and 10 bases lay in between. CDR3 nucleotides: TGTGCCAGCAGCCGTCCGGGGGGAAACACCATATATTTT. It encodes CASSRPGGNTIYF.

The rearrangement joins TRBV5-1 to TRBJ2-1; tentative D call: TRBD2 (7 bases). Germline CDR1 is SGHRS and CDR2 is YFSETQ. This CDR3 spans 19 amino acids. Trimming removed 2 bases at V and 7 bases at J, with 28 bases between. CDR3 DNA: TGCGCCAGCAGCTTCGGGGGGCTAGGAGGGAGGGCCGAATTTAATGAGCAGTTCTTC. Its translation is CASSFGGLGGRAEFNEQFF.

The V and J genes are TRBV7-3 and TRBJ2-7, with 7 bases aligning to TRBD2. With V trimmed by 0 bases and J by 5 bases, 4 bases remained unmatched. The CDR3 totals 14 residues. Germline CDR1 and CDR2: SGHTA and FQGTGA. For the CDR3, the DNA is TGTGCCAGCAGCTTAACGGGACTATCCCACGAGCAGTACTTC. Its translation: CASSLTGLSHEQYF.

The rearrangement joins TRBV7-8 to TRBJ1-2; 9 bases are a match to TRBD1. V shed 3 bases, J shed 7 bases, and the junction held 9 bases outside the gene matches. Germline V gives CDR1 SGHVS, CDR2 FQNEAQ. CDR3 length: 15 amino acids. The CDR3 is CASSFYTGGLGGYTF. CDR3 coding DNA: TGTGCCAGCAGCTTCTACACAGGGGGCTTAGGTGGCTACACCTTC. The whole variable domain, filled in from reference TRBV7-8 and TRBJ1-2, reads GAGVSQSPRYKVAKRGQDVALRCDPISGHVSLFWYQQALGQGPEFLTYFQNEAQLDKSGLPSDRFFAERPEGSVSTLKIQRTQQEDSAVYLCASSFYTGGLGGYTFGSGTRLTVV.

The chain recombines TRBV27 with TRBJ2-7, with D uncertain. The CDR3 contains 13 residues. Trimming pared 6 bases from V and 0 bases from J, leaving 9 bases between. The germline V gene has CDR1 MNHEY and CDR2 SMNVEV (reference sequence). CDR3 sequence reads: CASSPSISYEQYF. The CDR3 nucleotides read TGTGCCAGCAGCCCCAGTATCTCCTACGAGCAGTACTTC.

The CDR3 sequence: CASSRSEGAGSPLHF. Here the CDR3 DNA reads TGTGCCAGCAGTCGCTCTGAGGGGGCGGGTTCACCCCTCCACTTT. The chain is built from TRBV6-5 and TRBJ1-6; 7 nucleotides line up with TRBD1. Germline CDR1 MNHEY, CDR2 SVGAGI. This CDR3 has 15 residues. Losses at the gene ends were 5 bases for V and 9 bases for J; bases not matched to a gene: 10.

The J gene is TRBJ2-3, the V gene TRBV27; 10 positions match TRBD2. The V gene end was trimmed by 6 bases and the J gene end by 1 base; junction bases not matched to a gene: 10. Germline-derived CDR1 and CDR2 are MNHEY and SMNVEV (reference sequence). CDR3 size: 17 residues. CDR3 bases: TGTGCCAGCAGCCTCCCTCTAGCGGGAGATTGCACAGATACGCAGTATTTT. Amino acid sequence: CASSLPLAGDCTDTQYF.

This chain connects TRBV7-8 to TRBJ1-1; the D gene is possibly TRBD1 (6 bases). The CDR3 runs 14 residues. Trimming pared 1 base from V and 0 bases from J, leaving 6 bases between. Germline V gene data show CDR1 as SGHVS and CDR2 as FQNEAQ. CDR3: CASSLGTVNTEAFF. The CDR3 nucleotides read TGTGCCAGCAGCTTAGGGACAGTGAACACTGAAGCTTTCTTT.

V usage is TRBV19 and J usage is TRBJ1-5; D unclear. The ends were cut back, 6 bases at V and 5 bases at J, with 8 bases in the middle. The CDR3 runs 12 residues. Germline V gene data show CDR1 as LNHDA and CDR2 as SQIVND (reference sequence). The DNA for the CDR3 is TGTGCCAGTAGCTGGGGAGATCAGCCCCAGCATTTT. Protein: CASSWGDQPQHF.

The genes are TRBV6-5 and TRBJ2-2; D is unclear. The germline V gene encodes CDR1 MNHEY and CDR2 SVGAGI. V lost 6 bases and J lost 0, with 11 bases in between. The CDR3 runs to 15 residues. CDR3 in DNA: TGTGCCAGCAGACCCCCTAGGGCGAACACCGGGGAGCTGTTTTTT. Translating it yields CASRPPRANTGELFF.

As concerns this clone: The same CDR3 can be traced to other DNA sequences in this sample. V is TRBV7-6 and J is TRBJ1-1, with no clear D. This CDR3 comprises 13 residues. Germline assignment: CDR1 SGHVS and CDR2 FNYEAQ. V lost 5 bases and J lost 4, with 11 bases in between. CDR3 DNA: TGTGCCAGCAGCCCAAGGGAGGGCACTGAAGCTTTCTTT. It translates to CASSPREGTEAFF.

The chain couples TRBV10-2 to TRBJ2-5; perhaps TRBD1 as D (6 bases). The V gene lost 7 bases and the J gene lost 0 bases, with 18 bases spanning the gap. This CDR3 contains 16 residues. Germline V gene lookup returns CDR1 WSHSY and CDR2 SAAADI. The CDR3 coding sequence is TGCGCCAGCACCCTCACAGGGAACCTCTACCAAGAGACCCAGTACTTC. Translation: CASTLTGNLYQETQYF.

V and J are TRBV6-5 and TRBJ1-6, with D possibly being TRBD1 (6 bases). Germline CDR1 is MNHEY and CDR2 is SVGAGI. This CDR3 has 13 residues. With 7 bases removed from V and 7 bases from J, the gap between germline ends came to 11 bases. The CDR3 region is CASTQGRNSPLHF. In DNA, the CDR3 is TGTGCCAGCACCCAGGGGCGAAATTCACCCCTCCACTTT.

The CDR3 DNA follows: TGTGCCAGCAGACCCGATACCGGGACTAGCGGGAGGGCCTTCTACAATGAGCAGTTCTTC. Protein product: CASRPDTGTSGRAFYNEQFF. The chain couples TRBV2 to TRBJ2-1, with TRBD2 matching over 16 bases. The CDR3 sequence is 20 residues long. Germline assignment: CDR1 SNHLY and CDR2 FYNNEI. The junction had 14 bases not matched to a gene; V was cut back by 6 bases and J by 3 bases.

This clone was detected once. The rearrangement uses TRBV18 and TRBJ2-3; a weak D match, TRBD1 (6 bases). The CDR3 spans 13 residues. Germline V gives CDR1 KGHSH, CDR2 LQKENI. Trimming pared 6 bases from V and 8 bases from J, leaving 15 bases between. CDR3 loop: CASSPTGTGTQYF. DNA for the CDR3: TGTGCCAGCTCGCCCACAGGGACCGGTACGCAGTATTTT.

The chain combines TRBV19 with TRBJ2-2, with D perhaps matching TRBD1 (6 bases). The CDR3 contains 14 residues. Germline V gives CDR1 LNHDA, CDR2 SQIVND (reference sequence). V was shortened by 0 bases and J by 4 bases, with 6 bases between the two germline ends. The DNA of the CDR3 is TGTGCCAGTAGTATAGAGACAGGCACCGGGGAGCTGTTTTTT. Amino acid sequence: CASSIETGTGELFF.

CDR3 loop: CASRGYNEQFF. DNA of the CDR3: TGTGCCAGTAGAGGGTACAATGAGCAGTTCTTC. This chain links TRBV19 with TRBJ2-1; D gene ambiguous. The germline gives CDR1 LNHDA, CDR2 SQIVND (reference sequence). This CDR3 comprises 11 residues. V dropped 6 bases and J dropped 4 bases, with 4 bases sitting between them.

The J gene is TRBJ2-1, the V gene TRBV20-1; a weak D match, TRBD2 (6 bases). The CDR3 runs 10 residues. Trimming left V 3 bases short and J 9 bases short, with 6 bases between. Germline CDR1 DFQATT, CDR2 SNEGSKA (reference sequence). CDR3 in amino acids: CSAREGEQFF. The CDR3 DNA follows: TGCAGTGCTAGGGAGGGTGAGCAGTTCTTC.

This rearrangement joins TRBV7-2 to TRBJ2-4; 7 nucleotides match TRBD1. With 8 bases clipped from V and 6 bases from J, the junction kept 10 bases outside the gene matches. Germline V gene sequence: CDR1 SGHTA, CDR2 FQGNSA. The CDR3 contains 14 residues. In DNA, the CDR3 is TGTGCCAGCGGGACGACAGGGCTGGCAAACATTCAGTACTTC. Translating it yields CASGTTGLANIQYF. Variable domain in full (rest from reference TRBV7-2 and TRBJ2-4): GAGVSQSPSNKVTEKGKDVELRCDPISGHTALYWYRQSLGQGLEFLIYFQGNSAPDKSGLPSDRFSAERTGGSVSTLTIQRTQQEDSAVYLCASGTTGLANIQYFGAGTRLSVL.